This T cell receptor (beta chain) was obtained from a study of response to subunit inactivated influenza vaccine. Study-level results: There was a suggestion from the authors that each seasonal influenza vaccination recruits few new T cells.

This clonotype was observed a handful of times. The antigen remains unidentified. Possible read error: a much larger clone is one base away. The length of the CDR3 is 14 residues. Germline V gene data show CDR1 as KGHSH and CDR2 as LQKENI. V shed 1 base and J shed 1 base, with 7 bases lying between them. TCRdb independently ran MiXCR on the RT-PCR reads; one entry per CDR3 protein. This sample yields around 320,000 distinct CDR3 sequences, of which 22% are seen a single time; 10% belongs to the top ten. The TCR originated in a man aged 50 to 75 who received an inactivated influenza vaccine. The chain employs TRBV18 and TRBJ1-2; D is possibly TRBD1 (6 bases). Sample: PBMCs from blood, taken less than 22 months after vaccination. CDR3 DNA: TGTGCCAGCTCACCACAGGGGGTTAACTATGGCTACACCTTC. This translates into CASSPQGVNYGYTF.